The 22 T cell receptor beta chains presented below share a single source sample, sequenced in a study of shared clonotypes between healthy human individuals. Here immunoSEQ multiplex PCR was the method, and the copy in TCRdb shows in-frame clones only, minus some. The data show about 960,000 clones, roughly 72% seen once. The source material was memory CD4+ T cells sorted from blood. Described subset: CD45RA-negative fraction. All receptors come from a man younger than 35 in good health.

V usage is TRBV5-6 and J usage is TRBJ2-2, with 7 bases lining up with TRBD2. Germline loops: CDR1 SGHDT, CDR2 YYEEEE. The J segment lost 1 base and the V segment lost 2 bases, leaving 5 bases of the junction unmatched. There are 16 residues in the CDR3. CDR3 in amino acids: CASSFFQRENTGELFF. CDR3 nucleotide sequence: TGTGCCAGCAGCTTTTTCCAGCGGGAGAACACCGGGGAGCTGTTTTTT.

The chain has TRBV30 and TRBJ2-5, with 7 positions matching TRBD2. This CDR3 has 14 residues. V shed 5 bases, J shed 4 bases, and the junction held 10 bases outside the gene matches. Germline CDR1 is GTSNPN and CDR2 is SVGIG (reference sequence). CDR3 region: CAWASTSLGETQYF. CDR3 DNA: TGTGCCTGGGCCTCGACTAGCCTGGGAGAGACCCAGTACTTC.

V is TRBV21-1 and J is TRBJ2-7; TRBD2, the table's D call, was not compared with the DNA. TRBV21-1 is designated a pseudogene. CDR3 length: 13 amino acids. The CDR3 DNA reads TGTGCCAGCAGCGCGGGACTCCGTTACGAGCAGTACTTC. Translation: CASSAGLRYEQYF.

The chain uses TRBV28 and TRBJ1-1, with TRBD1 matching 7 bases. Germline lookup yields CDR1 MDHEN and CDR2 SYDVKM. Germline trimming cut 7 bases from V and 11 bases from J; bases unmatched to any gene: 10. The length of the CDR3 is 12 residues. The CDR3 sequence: CASTLGTAGAFF. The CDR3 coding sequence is TGTGCCAGCACCCTGGGGACAGCCGGCGCTTTCTTT.

CDR3: CASSERQFSSYNEQFF. The CDR3 DNA reads as TGTGCCAGCAGTGAAAGACAGTTTTCCTCCTACAATGAGCAGTTCTTC. The genes are TRBV6-1 and TRBJ2-1; possible D gene TRBD1, 5 bases. In germline, CDR1 is MNHNS, CDR2 SASEGT. The V gene lost 2 bases and the J gene lost 0 bases, with 11 bases spanning the gap. This CDR3 is 16 amino acids long.

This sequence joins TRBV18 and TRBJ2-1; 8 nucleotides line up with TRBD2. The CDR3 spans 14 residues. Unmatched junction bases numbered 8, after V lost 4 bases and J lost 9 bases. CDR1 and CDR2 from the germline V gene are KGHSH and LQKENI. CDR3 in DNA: TGTGCCAGCTCACTCACTACGGGAGGGGCTGAGCAGTTCTTC. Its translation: CASSLTTGGAEQFF.

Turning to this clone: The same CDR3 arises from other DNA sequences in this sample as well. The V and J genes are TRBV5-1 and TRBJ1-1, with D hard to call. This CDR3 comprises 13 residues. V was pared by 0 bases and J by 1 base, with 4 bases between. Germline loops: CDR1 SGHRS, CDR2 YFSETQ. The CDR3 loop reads CASSLGKNTEAFF. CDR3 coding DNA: TGCGCCAGCAGCTTGGGGAAGAACACTGAAGCTTTCTTT.

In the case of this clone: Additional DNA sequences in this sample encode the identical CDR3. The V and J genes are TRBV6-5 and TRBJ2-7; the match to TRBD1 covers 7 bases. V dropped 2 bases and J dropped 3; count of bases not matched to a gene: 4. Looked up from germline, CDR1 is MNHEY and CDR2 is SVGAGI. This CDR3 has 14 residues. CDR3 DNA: TGTGCCAGCAGTTACGGGCAGGGGGTCTACGAGCAGTACTTC. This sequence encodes CASSYGQGVYEQYF.

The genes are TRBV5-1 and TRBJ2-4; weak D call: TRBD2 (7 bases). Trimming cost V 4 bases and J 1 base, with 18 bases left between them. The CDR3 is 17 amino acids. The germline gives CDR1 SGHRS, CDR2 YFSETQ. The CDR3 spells CASSPRGGGRAKNIQYF. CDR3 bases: TGCGCCAGCAGCCCCCGTGGGGGGGGCAGGGCCAAAAACATTCAGTACTTC. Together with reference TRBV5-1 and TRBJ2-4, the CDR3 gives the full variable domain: KAGVTQTPRYLIKTRGQQVTLSCSPISGHRSVSWYQQTPGQGLQFLFEYFSETQRNKGNFPGRFSGRQFSNSRSEMNVSTLELGDSALYLCASSPRGGGRAKNIQYFGAGTRLSVL.

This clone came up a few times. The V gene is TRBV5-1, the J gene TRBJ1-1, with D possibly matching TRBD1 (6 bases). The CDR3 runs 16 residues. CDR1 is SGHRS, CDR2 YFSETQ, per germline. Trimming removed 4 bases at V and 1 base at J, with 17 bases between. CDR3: CASSPMTGRENTEAFF. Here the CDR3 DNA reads TGCGCCAGCAGCCCGATGACAGGTAGGGAGAACACTGAAGCTTTCTTT.

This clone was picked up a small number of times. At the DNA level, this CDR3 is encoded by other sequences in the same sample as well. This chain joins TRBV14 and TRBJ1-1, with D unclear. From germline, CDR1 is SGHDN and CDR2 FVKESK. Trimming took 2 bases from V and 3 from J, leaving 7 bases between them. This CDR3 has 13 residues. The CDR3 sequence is CASSQNRYTEAFF. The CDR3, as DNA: TGTGCCAGCAGCCAAAACAGATACACTGAAGCTTTCTTT.

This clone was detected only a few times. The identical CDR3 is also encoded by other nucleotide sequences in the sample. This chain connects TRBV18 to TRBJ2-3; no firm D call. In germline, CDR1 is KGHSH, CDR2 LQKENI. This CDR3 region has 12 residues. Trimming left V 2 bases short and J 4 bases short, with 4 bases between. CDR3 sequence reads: CASSPGADTQYF. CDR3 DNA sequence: TGTGCCAGCTCACCAGGTGCAGATACGCAGTATTTT.

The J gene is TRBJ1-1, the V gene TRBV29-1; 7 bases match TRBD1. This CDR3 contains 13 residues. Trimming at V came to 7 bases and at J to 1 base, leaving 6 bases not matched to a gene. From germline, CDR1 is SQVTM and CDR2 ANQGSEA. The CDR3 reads CSGRDRSNTEAFF. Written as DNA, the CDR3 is TGCAGCGGAAGGGACAGATCGAACACTGAAGCTTTCTTT.

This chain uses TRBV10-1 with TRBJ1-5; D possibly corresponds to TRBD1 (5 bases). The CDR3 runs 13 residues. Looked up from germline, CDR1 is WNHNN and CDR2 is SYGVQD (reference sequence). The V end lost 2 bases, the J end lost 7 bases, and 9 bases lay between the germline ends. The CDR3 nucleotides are TGCGCCAGCAGTGAGGGGGACGGACAGCCCCAGCATTTT. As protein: CASSEGDGQPQHF.

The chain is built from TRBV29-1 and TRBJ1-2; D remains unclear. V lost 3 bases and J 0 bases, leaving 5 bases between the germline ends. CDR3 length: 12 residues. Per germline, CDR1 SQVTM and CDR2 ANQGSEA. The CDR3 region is CSVEGSNYGYTF. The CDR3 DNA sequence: TGCAGCGTTGAGGGGTCTAACTATGGCTACACCTTC.

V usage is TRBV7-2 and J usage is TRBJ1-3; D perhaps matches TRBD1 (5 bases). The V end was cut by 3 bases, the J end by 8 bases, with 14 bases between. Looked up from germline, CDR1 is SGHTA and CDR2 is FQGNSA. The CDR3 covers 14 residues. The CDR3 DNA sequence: TGTGCCAGCAGCTTCTCGGCAGGGCTAGACACCATATATTTT. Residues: CASSFSAGLDTIYF.

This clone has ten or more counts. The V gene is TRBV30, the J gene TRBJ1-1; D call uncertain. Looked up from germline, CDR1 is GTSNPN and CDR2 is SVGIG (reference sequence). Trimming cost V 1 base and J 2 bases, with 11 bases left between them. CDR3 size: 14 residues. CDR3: CAWSARTRNTEAFF. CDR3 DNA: TGTGCCTGGAGTGCCCGGACCCGAAACACTGAAGCTTTCTTT.

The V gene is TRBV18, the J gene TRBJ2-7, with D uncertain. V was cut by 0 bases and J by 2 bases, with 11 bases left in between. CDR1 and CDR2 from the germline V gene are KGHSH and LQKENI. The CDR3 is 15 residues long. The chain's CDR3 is CASSPPNQVAYEQYF. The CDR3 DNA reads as TGTGCCAGCTCACCACCGAACCAAGTAGCCTACGAGCAGTACTTC.

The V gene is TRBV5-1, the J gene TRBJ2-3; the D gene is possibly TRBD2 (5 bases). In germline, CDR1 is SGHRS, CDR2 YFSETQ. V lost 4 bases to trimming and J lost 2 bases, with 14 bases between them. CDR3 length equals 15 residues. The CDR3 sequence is CASSPPAGSTDTQYF. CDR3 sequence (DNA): TGCGCCAGCAGCCCCCCCGCGGGCTCCACAGATACGCAGTATTTT.

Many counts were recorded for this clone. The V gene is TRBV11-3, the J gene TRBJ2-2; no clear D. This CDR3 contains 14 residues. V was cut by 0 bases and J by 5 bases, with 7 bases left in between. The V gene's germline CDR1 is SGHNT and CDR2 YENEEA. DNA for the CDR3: TGTGCCAGCAGCTTAGATCAAGGTACCGGGGAGCTGTTTTTT. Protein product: CASSLDQGTGELFF.

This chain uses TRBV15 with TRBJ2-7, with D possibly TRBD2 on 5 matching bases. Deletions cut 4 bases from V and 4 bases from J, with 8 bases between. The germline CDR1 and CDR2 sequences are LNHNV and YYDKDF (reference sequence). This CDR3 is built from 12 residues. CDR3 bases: TGTGCCACCAGCACCGGGGAATACGAGCAGTACTTC. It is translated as CATSTGEYEQYF.

The CDR3 region is CAWGQVLGEQYF. DNA for the CDR3: TGTGCCTGGGGACAGGTGTTGGGCGAGCAGTACTTC. The chain employs TRBV30 and TRBJ2-5, with 7 bases that match TRBD1. The J call may be mistaken, given a closer DNA end match to TRBJ2-7. The germline V gene encodes CDR1 GTSNPN and CDR2 SVGIG (reference sequence). The CDR3 totals 12 residues.